This TCR beta chain was identified in a study of blood T cell repertoires in COVID-19. On the study more broadly: There were acute and convalescent COVID-19 samples, and they came from the United States, Italy and Spain. Sources were T cells, B-cell-depleted T cells, or PBMCs; the material itself was cDNA or gDNA.

Only a few counts were recorded for this clone. In the authors' workflow: Cell counts per sample came from amplifying reference gene primers. Clones were sequenced by immunoSEQ multiplex PCR, and TCRdb holds only the in-frame ones, with some missing. That table furnishes V, J and clone size, whereas the DNA furnished D and trimming. Of about 46,000 clones listed, 70% to 90% are singletons. There are 12 residues in the CDR3. V lost 5 bases and J 0 bases, leaving 5 bases between the germline ends. Germline V gene sequence: CDR1 SGHVS, CDR2 FQNEAQ. Sample: peripheral blood. The V gene is TRBV7-8, the J gene TRBJ2-7; the D is unclear. This TCR came from a human donor in a cohort sampled during active COVID-19. The donor label of this sample is uncertain. The CDR3 DNA sequence: TGTGCCAGCAGCCCGAGCTCCTACGAGCAGTACTTC. This gives the protein CASSPSSYEQYF.